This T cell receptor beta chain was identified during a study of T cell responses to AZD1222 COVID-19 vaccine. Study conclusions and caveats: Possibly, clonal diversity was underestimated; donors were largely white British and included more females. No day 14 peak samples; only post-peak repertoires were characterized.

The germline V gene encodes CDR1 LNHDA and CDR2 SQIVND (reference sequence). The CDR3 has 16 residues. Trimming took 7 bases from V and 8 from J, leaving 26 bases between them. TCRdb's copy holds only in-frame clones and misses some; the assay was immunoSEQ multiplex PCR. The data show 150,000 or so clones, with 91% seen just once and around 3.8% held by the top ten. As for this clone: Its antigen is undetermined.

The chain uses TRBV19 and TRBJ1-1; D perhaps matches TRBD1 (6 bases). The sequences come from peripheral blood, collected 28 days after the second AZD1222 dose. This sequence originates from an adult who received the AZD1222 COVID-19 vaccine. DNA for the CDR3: TGTGCCAGTAACCACCTACCGGGGGGCGAAGGAGGGGAAGCTTTCTTT. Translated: CASNHLPGGEGGEAFF.